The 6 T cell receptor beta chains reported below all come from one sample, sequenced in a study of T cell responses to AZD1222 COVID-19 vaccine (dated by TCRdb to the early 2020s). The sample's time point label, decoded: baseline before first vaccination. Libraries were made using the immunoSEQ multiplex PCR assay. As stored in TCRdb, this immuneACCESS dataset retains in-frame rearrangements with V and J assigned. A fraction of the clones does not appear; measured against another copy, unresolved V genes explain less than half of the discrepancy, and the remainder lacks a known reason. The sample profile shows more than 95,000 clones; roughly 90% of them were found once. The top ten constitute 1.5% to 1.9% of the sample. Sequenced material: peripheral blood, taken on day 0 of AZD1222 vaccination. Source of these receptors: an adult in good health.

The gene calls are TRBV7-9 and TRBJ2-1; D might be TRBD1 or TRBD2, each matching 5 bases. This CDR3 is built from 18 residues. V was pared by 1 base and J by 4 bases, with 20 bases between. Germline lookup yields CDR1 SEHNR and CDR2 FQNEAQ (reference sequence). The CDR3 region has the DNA TGTGCCAGCAGCTTAGTGTTGATGGGTGGGGGTTCGTACAATGAGCAGTTCTTC. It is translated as CASSLVLMGGGSYNEQFF. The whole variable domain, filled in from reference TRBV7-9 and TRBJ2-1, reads DTGVSQNPRHKITKRGQNVTFRCDPISEHNRLYWYRQTLGQGPEFLTYFQNEAQLEKSRLLSDRFSAERPKGSFSTLEIQRTEQGDSAMYLCASSLVLMGGGSYNEQFFGPGTRLTVL.

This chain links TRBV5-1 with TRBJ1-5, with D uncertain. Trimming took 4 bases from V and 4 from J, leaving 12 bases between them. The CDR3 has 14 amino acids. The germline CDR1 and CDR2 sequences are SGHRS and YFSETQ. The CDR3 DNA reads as TGCGCCAGCAGCCCTGGGTCCGAGAATCAGCCCCAGCATTTT. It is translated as CASSPGSENQPQHF.

CDR3 nucleotides: TGTGCCATCAGTGACGGACCAAAGGTGGACGAGCAGTACTTC. Residues: CAISDGPKVDEQYF. The genes are TRBV10-3 and TRBJ2-7; D not certain. The CDR3 covers 14 residues. Germline V gene lookup returns CDR1 ENHRY and CDR2 SYGVKD. V gave up 3 bases and J gave up 5 bases, with 14 bases separating them.

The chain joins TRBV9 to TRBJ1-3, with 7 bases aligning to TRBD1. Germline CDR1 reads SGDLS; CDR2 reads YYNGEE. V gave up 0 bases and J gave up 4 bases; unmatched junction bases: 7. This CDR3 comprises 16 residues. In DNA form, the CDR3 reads TGTGCCAGCAGCGTAGGGGTAAGGGGGCCCGGAAACACCATATATTTT. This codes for CASSVGVRGPGNTIYF.

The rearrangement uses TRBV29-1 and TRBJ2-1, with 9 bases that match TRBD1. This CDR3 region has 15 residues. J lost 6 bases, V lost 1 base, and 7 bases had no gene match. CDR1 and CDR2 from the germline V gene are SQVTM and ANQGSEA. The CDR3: CSVEGDRGFSNEQFF. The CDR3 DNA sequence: TGCAGCGTTGAAGGTGACAGGGGGTTCAGCAATGAGCAGTTCTTC.

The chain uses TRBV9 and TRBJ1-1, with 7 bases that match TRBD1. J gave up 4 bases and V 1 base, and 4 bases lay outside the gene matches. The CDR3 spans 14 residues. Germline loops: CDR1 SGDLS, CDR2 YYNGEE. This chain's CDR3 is CASSVSAGGTEAFF. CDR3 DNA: TGTGCCAGCAGCGTATCGGCAGGGGGCACTGAAGCTTTCTTT.